This T cell receptor (beta chain) was recovered during a study of T cell repertoires in cytomegalovirus infection. Overall study results and limits: People with CMV and the relevant HLA were identified by cumulative public TCR beta family frequency. HLA-C-restricted TCR beta clonotypes specific for CMV led the ex vivo response.

Looked up from germline, CDR1 is SNHLY and CDR2 is FYNNEI. Trimming took 7 bases from V and 8 from J; bases not matched to a gene: 8. CDR3 length equals 15 residues. Regarding this clonotype: What it recognizes is unknown.

One entry per CDR3 protein results from TCRdb running MiXCR on the reads. This sample yields a few hundred thousand distinct CDR3 sequences, of which approximately 40% are seen a single time; 48% belongs to the top ten. The rearrangement links TRBV2 to TRBJ2-3; 14 bases are shared with TRBD2. The receptor comes from a human donor in good health (CMV status not recorded). Some clones in this sample may be carry-over from other donors' samples. The sequences come from cultured PBMCs, collected from culture after CMV antigen stimulation. The CDR3 sequence is CASTRGTSGGRTQYF. CDR3 bases: TGTGCCAGCACCCGCGGGACTAGCGGGGGCCGTACGCAGTATTTT.